A single sample gave rise to the 10 T cell receptor beta chains below, sequenced in a study of siplizumab effects on memory and regulatory T cells (dated by TCRdb to about 2019). The library was produced with the immunoSEQ multiplex PCR assay. TCRdb stores this immuneACCESS table with in-frame sequences only. Part of the clones is absent; in the studies checked, under half of the shortfall reflects unresolved V genes, and no reason is known for the rest. The table for this sample lists approximately 84,000 clones; 95% of them were counted only once. Of the sample, 18% is held by the ten largest clones. Sequences were obtained from CD8+ T cells sorted from blood. The receptors stem from a human donor in good health.

The chain carries TRBV15 and TRBJ2-3; TRBD1 agrees at 7 bases. The CDR3 consists of 16 residues. Trimming removed 3 bases from V and 2 bases from J; junction bases left unmatched: 8. CDR1 and CDR2 from the germline V gene are LNHNV and YYDKDF (reference sequence). In DNA form, the CDR3 reads TGTGCCACCAGCAGGTACCGGGACAGCGACACAGATACGCAGTATTTT. Amino acid sequence: CATSRYRDSDTDTQYF.

The chain uses TRBV7-9 and TRBJ1-1; D remains unclear. V was trimmed by 5 bases and J by 4 bases, leaving 11 bases between them. CDR3 length: 13 amino acids. Germline V CDR1 and CDR2: SEHNR, FQNEAQ (reference sequence). The CDR3 bases are TGTGCCAGCAGCATTGGACCCCCCACTGAAGCTTTCTTT. Encoded protein: CASSIGPPTEAFF.

The chain recombines TRBV19 with TRBJ2-7; TRBD2 matches 8 bases. J lost 2 bases, V lost 5 bases, and 5 bases had no gene match. CDR1 is LNHDA and CDR2 is SQIVND in the germline V gene (reference sequence). The CDR3 contains 14 residues. The CDR3 loop is CASSPGLGPYEQYF. CDR3 in DNA: TGTGCCAGTAGTCCGGGACTAGGTCCCTACGAGCAGTACTTC.

CDR3 residues: CSVGSRTTAEKLFF. CDR3 bases: TGCAGCGTGGGATCTCGGACGACGGCTGAAAAACTGTTTTTT. The chain is built from TRBV29-1 and TRBJ1-4; D is undetermined. Trimming took 6 bases from V and 7 from J, leaving 18 bases between them. CDR1 is SQVTM, CDR2 ANQGSEA, per germline. The CDR3 consists of 14 residues.

V is TRBV27 and J is TRBJ2-7; 8 positions agree with TRBD1. Germline-derived CDR1 and CDR2 are MNHEY and SMNVEV (reference sequence). This CDR3 contains 16 residues. V shed 4 bases, J shed 3 bases, and the junction held 11 bases outside the gene matches. The CDR3 here is CASSSGSGTGVYEQYF. The DNA for the CDR3 is TGTGCCAGCAGTTCAGGCTCGGGGACAGGTGTCTACGAGCAGTACTTC.

The gene calls are TRBV2 and TRBJ2-7; the match to TRBD2 covers 7 bases. The CDR3 runs to 13 residues. With V trimmed by 4 bases and J by 4 bases, 4 bases remained unmatched. The V gene's germline CDR1 is SNHLY and CDR2 FYNNEI. The CDR3 sequence is CASSVAGEYEQYF. The CDR3 DNA reads as TGTGCCAGCAGTGTCGCGGGAGAGTACGAGCAGTACTTC. The whole variable domain, filled in from reference TRBV2 and TRBJ2-7, reads EPEVTQTPSHQVTQMGQEVILRCVPISNHLYFYWYRQILGQKVEFLVSFYNNEISEKSEIFDDQFSVERPDGSNFTLKIRSTKLEDSAMYFCASSVAGEYEQYFGPGTRLTVT.

The rearrangement uses TRBV19 and TRBJ1-5; no firm D call. Looked up from germline, CDR1 is LNHDA and CDR2 is SQIVND (reference sequence). The CDR3 is made up of 14 amino acids. Trimming took off 6 bases at V and 0 bases at J, with 9 bases between the two ends. CDR3 DNA: TGTGCCAGTAGGGGAGGGATTAGCAATCAGCCCCAGCATTTT. Its protein is CASRGGISNQPQHF.

This chain links TRBV9 with TRBJ1-4; TRBD1 matches at 8 bases. The CDR3 spans 14 residues. Looked up from germline, CDR1 is SGDLS and CDR2 is YYNGEE. V was clipped by 3 bases and J by 10 bases; unmatched bases: 8. The CDR3 loop reads CASSGTHRGGKLFF. CDR3 DNA: TGTGCCAGCAGCGGAACCCACAGGGGGGGAAAACTGTTTTTT.

The DNA of the CDR3 is TGCAGCGTGACCGGGCCGCCCAAAAACATTCAGTACTTC. Amino acids: CSVTGPPKNIQYF. The gene calls are TRBV29-1 and TRBJ2-4, with D hard to call. CDR1 and CDR2 (germline): SQVTM, ANQGSEA. There are 13 residues in the CDR3. V was trimmed by 6 bases and J by 2 bases, leaving 11 bases between them.

This clone was counted once. V and J are TRBV6-5 and TRBJ2-7, with D unclear. V lost 5 bases to trimming and J lost 1 base, with 12 bases between them. Germline V gene lookup returns CDR1 MNHEY and CDR2 SVGAGI. The CDR3 has 14 residues. The CDR3 coding sequence is TGTGCCAGCAGTGAGAACGGCTTTTCCTACGAGCAGTACTTC. Residues: CASSENGFSYEQYF.